This paragraph reports one T cell receptor (beta chain). Its antigen is unidentified. The data are from a study of response to subunit inactivated influenza vaccine. Study observations and caveats: A suggestion made by the authors is that each seasonal influenza vaccination recruits few new T cells.

TCRdb reanalysed the RT-PCR reads using MiXCR and keeps one entry per CDR3 protein. The table includes under 750,000 distinct CDR3 sequences, 12% detected once. CDR1 is SEHNR and CDR2 is FQNEAQ in the germline V gene (reference sequence). Germline trimming cut 4 bases from V and 3 bases from J; bases unmatched to any gene: 9. CDR3 length: 16 residues. The chain carries TRBV7-9 and TRBJ2-1, with 7 bases that match TRBD1. The sample was PBMCs from blood, taken on the day of vaccination. The source is a man over 45 who received an inactivated influenza vaccine. The CDR3: CASSSYDRDHYNEQFF. DNA for the CDR3: TGTGCCAGCAGCTCCTACGACAGGGACCACTACAATGAGCAGTTCTTC.